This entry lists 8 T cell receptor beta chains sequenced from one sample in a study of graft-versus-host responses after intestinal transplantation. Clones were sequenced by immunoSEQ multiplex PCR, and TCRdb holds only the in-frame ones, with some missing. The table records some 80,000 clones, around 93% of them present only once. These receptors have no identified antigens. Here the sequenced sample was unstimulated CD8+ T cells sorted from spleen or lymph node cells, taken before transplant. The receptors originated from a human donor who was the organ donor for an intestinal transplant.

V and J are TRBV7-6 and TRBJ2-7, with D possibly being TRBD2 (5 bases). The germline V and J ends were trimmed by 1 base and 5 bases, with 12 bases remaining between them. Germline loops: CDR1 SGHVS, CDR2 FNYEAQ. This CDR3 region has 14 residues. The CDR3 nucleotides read TGTGCCAGCAGCTTAGAGCTAGCTTCTCACGAGCAGTACTTC. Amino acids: CASSLELASHEQYF.

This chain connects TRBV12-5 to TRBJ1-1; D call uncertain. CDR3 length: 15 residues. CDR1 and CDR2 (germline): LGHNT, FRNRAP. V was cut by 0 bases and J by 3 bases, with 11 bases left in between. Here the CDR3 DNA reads TGTGCTAGTGGTTTGGTTGGTTTCGAGGACACTGAAGCTTTCTTT. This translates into CASGLVGFEDTEAFF.

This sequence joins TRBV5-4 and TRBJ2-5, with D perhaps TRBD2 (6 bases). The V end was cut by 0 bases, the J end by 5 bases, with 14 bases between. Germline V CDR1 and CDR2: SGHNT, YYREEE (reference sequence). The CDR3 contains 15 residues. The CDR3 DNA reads TGTGCCAGCAGCTTGGTAAAAACTAGCCAGGAGACCCAGTACTTC. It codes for CASSLVKTSQETQYF.

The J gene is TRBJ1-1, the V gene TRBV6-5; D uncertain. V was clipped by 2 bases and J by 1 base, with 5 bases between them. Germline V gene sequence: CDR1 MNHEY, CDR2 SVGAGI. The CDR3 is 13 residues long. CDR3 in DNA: TGTGCCAGCAGTTACGGGCGGAACACTGAAGCTTTCTTT. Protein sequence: CASSYGRNTEAFF.

CDR3 bases: TGTGCCAGCAGCTTAGGCGGGAGGGGATACAATGAGCAGTTCTTC. Encoded protein: CASSLGGRGYNEQFF. This chain uses TRBV11-2 with TRBJ2-1; 9 nucleotides line up with TRBD2. Germline lookup yields CDR1 SGHAT and CDR2 FQNNGV. The CDR3 length is 15 residues. Losses at the gene ends were 1 base for V and 4 bases for J; bases not matched to a gene: 2.

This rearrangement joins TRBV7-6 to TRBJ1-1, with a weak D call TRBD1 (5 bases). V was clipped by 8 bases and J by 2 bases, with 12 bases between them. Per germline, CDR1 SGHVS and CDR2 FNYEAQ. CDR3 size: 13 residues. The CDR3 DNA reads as TGTGCCAGCGCAACCCAGGGTAACACTGAAGCTTTCTTT. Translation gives CASATQGNTEAFF.

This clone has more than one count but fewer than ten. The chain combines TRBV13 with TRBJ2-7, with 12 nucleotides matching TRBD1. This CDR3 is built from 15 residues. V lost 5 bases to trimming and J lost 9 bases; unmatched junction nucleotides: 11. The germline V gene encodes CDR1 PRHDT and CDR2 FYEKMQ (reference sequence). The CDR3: CASSPKGQGAYGQYF. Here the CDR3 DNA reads TGTGCCAGCAGCCCGAAGGGACAGGGGGCTTATGGGCAGTACTTC.

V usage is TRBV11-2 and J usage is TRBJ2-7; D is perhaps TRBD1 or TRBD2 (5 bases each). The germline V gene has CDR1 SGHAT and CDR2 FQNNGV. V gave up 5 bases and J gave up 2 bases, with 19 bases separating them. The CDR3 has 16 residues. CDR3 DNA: TGTGCCAGCAGCGGACTCCGGGACGGTAGACCCTACGAGCAGTACTTC. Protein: CASSGLRDGRPYEQYF.